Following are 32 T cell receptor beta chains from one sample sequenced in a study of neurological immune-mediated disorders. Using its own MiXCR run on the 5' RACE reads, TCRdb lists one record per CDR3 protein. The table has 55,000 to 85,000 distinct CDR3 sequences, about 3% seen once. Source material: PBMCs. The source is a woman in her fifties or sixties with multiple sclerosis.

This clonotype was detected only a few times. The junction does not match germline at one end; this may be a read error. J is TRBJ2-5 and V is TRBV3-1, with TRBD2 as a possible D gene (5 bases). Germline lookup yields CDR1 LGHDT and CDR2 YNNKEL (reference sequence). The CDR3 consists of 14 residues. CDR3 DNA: TGTGCCAGCAGCCCGGCTAGCCTCCAAGAGAACCAGTACTTC. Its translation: CASSPASLQENQYF.

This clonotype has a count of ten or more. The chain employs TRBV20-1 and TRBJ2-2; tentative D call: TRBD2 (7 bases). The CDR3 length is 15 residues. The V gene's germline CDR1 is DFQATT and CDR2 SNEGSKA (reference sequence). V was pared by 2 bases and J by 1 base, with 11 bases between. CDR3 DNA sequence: TGCAGTGCTAGAAAAGGGGGGGTGAACACCGGGGAGCTGTTTTTT. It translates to CSARKGGVNTGELFF.

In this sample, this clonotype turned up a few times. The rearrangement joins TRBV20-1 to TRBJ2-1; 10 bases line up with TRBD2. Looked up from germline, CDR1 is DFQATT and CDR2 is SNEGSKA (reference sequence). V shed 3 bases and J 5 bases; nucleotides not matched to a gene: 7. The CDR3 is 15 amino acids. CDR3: CSARLLAGINNEQFF. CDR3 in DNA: TGCAGTGCTAGGTTACTAGCGGGGATAAACAATGAGCAGTTCTTC.

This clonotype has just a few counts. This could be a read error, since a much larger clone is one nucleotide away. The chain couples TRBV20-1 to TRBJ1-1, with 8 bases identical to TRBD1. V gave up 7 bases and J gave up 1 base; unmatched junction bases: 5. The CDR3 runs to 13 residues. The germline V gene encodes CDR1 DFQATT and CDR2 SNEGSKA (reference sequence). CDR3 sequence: CSEPQGANTEAFF. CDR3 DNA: TGCAGTGAACCCCAGGGGGCGAACACTGAAGCTTTCTTT.

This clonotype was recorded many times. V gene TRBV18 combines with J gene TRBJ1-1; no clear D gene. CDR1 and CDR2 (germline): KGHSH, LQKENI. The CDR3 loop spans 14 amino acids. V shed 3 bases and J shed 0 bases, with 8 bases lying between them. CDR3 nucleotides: TGTGCCAGCTCACCTGCCAGATTGAACACTGAAGCTTTCTTT. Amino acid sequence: CASSPARLNTEAFF.

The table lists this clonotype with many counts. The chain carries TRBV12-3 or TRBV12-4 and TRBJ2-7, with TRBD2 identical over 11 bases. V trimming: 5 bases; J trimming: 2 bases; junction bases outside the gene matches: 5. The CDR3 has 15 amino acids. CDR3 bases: TGTGCCAGCAGTGTCCTAGCGGGAGGTCCCTACGAGCAGTACTTC. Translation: CASSVLAGGPYEQYF.

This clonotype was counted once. CDR3 region: CASTGTGTDTQYF. The CDR3 region has the DNA TGCGCCAGCACCGGGACTGGAACAGATACGCAGTATTTT. This rearrangement joins TRBV5-1 to TRBJ2-3, with D tentatively TRBD2 (6 bases). V was clipped by 6 bases and J by 3 bases, with 11 bases between them. The CDR3 covers 13 residues. Germline assignment: CDR1 SGHRS and CDR2 YFSETQ.

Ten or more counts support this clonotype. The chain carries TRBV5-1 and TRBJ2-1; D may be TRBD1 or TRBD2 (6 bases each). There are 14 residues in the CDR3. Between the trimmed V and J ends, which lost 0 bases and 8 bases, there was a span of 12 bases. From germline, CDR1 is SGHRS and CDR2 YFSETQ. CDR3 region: CASSLDPGADEQFF. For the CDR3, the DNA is TGCGCCAGCAGCTTGGATCCGGGGGCGGATGAGCAGTTCTTC.

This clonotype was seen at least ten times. This CDR3 reads CASSPPGEAGGNEQFF. The CDR3 region has the DNA TGTGCCAGCTCACCACCGGGGGAAGCGGGAGGCAATGAGCAGTTCTTC. The chain uses TRBV18 and TRBJ2-1, with 9 positions matching TRBD2. V trimming: 0 bases; J trimming: 6 bases; junction bases outside the gene matches: 6. Germline CDR1 is KGHSH and CDR2 is LQKENI. CDR3 length: 16 residues.

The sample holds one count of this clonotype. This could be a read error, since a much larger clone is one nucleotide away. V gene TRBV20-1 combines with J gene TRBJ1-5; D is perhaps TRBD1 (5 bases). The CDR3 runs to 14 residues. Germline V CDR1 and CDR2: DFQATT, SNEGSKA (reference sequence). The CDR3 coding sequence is TGCAGTGATAGAGAAACCGACAGTGTAAAGCCCCAGCATTTT. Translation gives CSDRETDSVKPQHF.

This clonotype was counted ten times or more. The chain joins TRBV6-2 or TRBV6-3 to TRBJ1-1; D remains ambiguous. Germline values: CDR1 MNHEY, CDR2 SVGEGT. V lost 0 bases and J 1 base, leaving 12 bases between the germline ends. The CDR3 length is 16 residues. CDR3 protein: CASSYSSRVGNTEAFF. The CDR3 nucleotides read TGTGCCAGCAGTTACTCGAGTAGGGTCGGGAACACTGAAGCTTTCTTT.

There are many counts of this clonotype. The CDR3 loop reads CAIKGGLAGGPSYNEQFF. The CDR3 DNA reads as TGTGCCATCAAGGGGGGACTAGCGGGAGGCCCTTCCTACAATGAGCAGTTCTTC. The J gene is TRBJ2-1, the V gene TRBV10-3; TRBD2 matches at 15 bases. Germline values: CDR1 ENHRY, CDR2 SYGVKD. The CDR3 length is 18 residues. Trimming cost V 7 bases and J 1 base; bases outside gene matches: 8.

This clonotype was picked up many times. The CDR3 loop is CASSLRPLGVETQYF. CDR3 DNA: TGTGCCAGCAGCTTAAGGCCGCTGGGGGTAGAGACCCAGTACTTC. The J gene is TRBJ2-5, the V gene TRBV5-5; D assignment may be TRBD1 or TRBD2 (5 bases each). Looked up from germline, CDR1 is SGHKS and CDR2 is YYEKEE (reference sequence). V shed 2 bases and J shed 4 bases, with 15 bases lying between them. The CDR3 has 15 residues. The full variable domain, completed using reference TRBV5-5 and TRBJ2-5, is DAGVTQSPTHLIKTRGQQVTLRCSPISGHKSVSWYQQVLGQGPQFIFQYYEKEERGRGNFPDRFSARQFPNYSSELNVNALLLGDSALYLCASSLRPLGVETQYFGPGTRLLVL.

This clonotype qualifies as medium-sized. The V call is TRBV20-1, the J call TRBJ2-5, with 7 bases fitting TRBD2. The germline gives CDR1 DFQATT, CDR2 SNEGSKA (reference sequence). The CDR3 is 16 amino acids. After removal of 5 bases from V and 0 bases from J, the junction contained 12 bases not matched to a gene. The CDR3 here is CSAPGLDVAYQETQYF. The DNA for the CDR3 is TGCAGTGCTCCCGGACTAGATGTAGCGTACCAAGAGACCCAGTACTTC.

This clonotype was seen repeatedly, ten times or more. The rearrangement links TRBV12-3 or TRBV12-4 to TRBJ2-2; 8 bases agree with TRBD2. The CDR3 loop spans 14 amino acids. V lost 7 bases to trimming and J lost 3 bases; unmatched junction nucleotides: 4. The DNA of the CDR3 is TGTGCCAGCAAAGCGACTAGCGACACCGGGGAGCTGTTTTTT. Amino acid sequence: CASKATSDTGELFF.

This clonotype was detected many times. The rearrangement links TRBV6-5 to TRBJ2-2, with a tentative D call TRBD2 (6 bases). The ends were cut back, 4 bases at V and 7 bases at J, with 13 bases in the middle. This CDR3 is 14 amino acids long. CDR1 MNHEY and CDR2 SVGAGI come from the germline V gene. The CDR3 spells CASSLGRRLGELFF. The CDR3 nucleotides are TGTGCCAGCAGTTTGGGGAGGCGGCTCGGGGAGCTGTTTTTT.

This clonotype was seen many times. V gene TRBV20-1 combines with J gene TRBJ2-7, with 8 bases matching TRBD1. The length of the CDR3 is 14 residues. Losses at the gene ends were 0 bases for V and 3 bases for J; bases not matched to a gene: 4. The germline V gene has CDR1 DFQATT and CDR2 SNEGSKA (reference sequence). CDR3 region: CSARDRRGRYEQYF. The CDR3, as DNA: TGCAGTGCTAGAGACCGCAGGGGGCGCTACGAGCAGTACTTC.

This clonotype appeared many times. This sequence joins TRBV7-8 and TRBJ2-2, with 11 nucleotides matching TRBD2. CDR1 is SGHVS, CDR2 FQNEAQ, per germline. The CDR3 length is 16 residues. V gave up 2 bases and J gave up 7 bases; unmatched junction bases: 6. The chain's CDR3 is CASSLTSGSLHGELFF. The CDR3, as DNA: TGTGCCAGCAGCTTAACTAGCGGGAGTCTTCACGGGGAGCTGTTTTTT.

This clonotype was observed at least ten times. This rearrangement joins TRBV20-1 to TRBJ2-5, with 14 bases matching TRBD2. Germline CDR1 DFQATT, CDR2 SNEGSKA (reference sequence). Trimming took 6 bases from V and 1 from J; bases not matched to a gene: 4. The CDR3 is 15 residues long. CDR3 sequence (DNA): TGCAGTGCCGGGACTAGCGGGAGACCCCAAGAGACCCAGTACTTC. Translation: CSAGTSGRPQETQYF.

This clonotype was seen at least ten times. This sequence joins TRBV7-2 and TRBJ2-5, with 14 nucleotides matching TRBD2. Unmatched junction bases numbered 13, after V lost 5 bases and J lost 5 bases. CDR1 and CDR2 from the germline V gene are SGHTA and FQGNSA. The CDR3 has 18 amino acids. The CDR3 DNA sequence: TGTGCCAGCAGCCGCGTCCCGACTAGCGGGGGGGCCTTGGAGACCCAGTACTTC. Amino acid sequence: CASSRVPTSGGALETQYF. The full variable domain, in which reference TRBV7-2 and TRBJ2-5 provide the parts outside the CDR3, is GAGVSQSPSNKVTEKGKDVELRCDPISGHTALYWYRQSLGQGLEFLIYFQGNSAPDKSGLPSDRFSAERTGGSVSTLTIQRTQQEDSAVYLCASSRVPTSGGALETQYFGPGTRLLVL.

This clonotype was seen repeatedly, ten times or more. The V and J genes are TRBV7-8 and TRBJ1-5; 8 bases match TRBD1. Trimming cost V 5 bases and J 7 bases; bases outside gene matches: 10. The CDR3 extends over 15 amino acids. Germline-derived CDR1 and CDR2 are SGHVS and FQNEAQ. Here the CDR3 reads CASSLITGGIQPQHF. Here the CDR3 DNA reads TGTGCCAGCAGCCTCATAACAGGGGGGATCCAGCCCCAGCATTTT.

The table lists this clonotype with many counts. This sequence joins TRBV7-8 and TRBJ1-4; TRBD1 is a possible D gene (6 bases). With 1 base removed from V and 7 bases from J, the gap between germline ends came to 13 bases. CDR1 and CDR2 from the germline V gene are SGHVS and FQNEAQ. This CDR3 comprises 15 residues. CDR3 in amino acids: CASSLVRKGGEKLFF. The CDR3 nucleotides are TGTGCCAGCAGCTTAGTGAGGAAAGGGGGTGAAAAACTGTTTTTT.

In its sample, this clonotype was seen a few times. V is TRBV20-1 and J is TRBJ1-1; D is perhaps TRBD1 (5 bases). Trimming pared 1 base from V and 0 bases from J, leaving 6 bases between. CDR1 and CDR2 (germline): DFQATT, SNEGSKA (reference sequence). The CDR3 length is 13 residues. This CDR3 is CSARGGMNTEAFF. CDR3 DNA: TGCAGTGCTAGAGGGGGGATGAACACTGAAGCTTTCTTT.

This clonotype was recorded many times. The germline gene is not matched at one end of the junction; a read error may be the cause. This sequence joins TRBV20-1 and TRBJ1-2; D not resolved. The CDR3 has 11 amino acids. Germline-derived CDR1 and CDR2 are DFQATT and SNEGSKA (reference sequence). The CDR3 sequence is CSARHSQDGHF. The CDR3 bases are TGCAGTGCTAGGCATTCCCAAGATGGGCACTTC.

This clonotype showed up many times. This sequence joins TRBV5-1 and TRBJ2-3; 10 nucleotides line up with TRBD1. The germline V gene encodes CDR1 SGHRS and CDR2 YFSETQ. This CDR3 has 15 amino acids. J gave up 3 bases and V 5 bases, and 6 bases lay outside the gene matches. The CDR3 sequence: CASRPGQGTTDTQYF. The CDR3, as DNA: TGCGCCAGCAGGCCGGGACAGGGGACGACAGATACGCAGTATTTT.

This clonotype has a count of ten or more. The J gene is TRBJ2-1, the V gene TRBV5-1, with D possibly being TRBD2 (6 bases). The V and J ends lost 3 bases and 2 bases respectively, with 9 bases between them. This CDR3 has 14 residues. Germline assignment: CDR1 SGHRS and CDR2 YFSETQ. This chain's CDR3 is CASSSGVTYNEQFF. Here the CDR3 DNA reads TGCGCCAGCAGCTCGGGGGTAACCTACAATGAGCAGTTCTTC. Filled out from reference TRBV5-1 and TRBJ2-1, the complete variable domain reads KAGVTQTPRYLIKTRGQQVTLSCSPISGHRSVSWYQQTPGQGLQFLFEYFSETQRNKGNFPGRFSGRQFSNSRSEMNVSTLELGDSALYLCASSSGVTYNEQFFGPGTRLTVL.

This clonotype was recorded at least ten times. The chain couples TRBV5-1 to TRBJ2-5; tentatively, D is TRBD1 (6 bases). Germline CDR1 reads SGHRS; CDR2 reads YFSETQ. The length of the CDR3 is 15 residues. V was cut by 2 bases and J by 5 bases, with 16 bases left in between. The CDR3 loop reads CASSFDWDTSETQYF. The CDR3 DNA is TGCGCCAGCAGCTTCGACTGGGACACGTCCGAGACCCAGTACTTC.

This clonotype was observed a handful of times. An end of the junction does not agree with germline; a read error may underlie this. CDR3 amino acids: CASSVGGQLLIF. For the CDR3, the DNA is TGTGCCAGCAGCGTAGGGGGACAACTTCTGATCTTC. The chain has TRBV9 and TRBJ1-2, with D possibly being TRBD1 (6 bases). From germline, CDR1 is SGDLS and CDR2 YYNGEE. The CDR3 is 12 residues long. The whole variable domain, remainder taken from reference TRBV9 and TRBJ1-2, is DSGVTQTPKHLITATGQRVTLRCSPRSGDLSVYWYQQSLDQGLQFLIQYYNGEERAKGNILERFSAQQFPDLHSELNLSSLELGDSALYFCASSVGGQLLIFGSGTRLTVV.

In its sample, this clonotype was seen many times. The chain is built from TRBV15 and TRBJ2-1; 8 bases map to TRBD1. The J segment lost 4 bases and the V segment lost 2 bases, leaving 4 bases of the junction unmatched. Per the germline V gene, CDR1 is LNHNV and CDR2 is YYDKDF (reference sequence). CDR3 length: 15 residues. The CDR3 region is CATSRRDRTYNEQFF. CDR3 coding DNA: TGTGCCACCAGCAGAAGGGACAGGACATACAATGAGCAGTTCTTC.

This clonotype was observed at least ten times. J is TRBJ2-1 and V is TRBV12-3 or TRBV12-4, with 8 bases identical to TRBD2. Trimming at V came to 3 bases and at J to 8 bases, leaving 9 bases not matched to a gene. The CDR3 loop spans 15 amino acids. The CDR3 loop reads CASSLVRTSSDEQFF. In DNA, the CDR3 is TGTGCCAGCAGTTTGGTCAGGACTAGCTCAGATGAGCAGTTCTTC.

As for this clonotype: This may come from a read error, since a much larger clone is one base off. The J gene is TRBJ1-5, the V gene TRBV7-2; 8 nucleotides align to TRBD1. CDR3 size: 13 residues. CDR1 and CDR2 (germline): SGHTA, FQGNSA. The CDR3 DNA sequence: TGTGCCAGCAGCCAGGGACAGGCCCGGCCCCAGAATTTT. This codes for CASSQGQARPQNF.

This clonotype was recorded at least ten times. CDR3 region: CASSEDRSHLNQPQHF. The CDR3 nucleotides are TGTGCCAGCAGTGAAGACAGGTCCCACCTAAATCAGCCCCAGCATTTT. The rearrangement uses TRBV6-2 or TRBV6-3 and TRBJ1-5, with D tentatively TRBD1 (6 bases). Per germline, CDR1 MNHEY and CDR2 SVGEGT. Deletions cut 5 bases from V and 4 bases from J, with 18 bases between. The CDR3 sequence is 16 residues long.